This is a list of T cell receptor beta chains from one sample in a study of CD8 T cells in ankylosing spondylitis. TCRdb reprocessed the 5' RACE reads via MiXCR and lists one record per CDR3 protein. This sample carries approximately 350,000 distinct CDR3 sequences, over 12% of them seen once, and the ten largest clones take 0.95% to 1.4%. The specimen was blood, either unsorted or a sorted T cell fraction (not recorded which). The origin of the receptors is a male donor with ankylosing spondylitis or in good health (not recorded which). CDR3s include the opening cysteine and the closing phenylalanine or tryptophan. D genes are given only for firm matches. Expanded clones get a size class; other rows say once, few or many, or leave the size out.

TRBJ1-2	.	TRBV20-1	few	CSAAGYTF	TGCAGTGCTGCTGGCTACACCTTC
TRBJ2-7	.	TRBV28	few	CASRRGGAMDEQYF	TGTGCCAGCAGAAGAGGGGGGGCAATGGACGAGCAGTACTTC
TRBJ1-4	.	TRBV11-3	.	CASSSQRGQNEKLFF	TGTGCCAGCAGTTCCCAGCGGGGGCAGAACGAAAAACTGTTTTTT
TRBJ2-3	.	TRBV5-1	.	CASSLGTVSTDTQYF	TGCGCCAGCAGCTTAGGGACGGTGAGCACAGATACGCAGTATTTT
TRBJ2-1	TRBD2	TRBV5-1	.	CASSLIGSGGAGDNEQFF	TGCGCCAGCAGCTTGATAGGGAGCGGGGGGGCTGGAGACAATGAGCAGTTCTTC
TRBJ2-7	.	TRBV4-2	.	CASSQDLGGPERTYEQYF	TGTGCCAGCAGCCAAGATTTGGGCGGCCCTGAGCGAACCTACGAGCAGTACTTC
TRBJ2-7	.	TRBV3-1	.	CASSRGDIQQYF	TGTGCCAGCAGCCGGGGGGACATTCAGCAGTACTTC
TRBJ1-5	TRBD1	TRBV5-1	many	CASSLDGDRAQPQHF	TGCGCCAGCAGCTTGGATGGGGACAGGGCTCAGCCCCAGCATTTT
TRBJ1-1	.	TRBV29-1	many	CSVRPGGNTEAFF	TGCAGCGTTCGCCCTGGAGGGAACACTGAAGCTTTCTTT
TRBJ2-2	.	TRBV5-6	few	CASSALTRGENGELFF	TGTGCCAGCAGCGCCTTGACTAGAGGAGAAAACGGGGAGCTGTTTTTT
TRBJ1-1	.	TRBV6-2/TRBV6-3	few	CASSYTVAEAFF	TGTGCCAGCAGTTATACGGTGGCTGAAGCTTTCTTT
TRBJ1-6	TRBD1	TRBV20-1	many	CSARDRANSPLHF	TGCAGCGCCCGGGACAGGGCTAATTCACCCCTCCACTTT
TRBJ2-2	.	TRBV5-1	.	CASSTQGSGELFF	TGCGCCAGCAGCACCCAGGGATCCGGGGAGCTGTTTTTT
TRBJ1-1	.	TRBV12-3/TRBV12-4	many	CASSLGTVRATEAFF	TGTGCCAGCAGTTTAGGGACTGTACGAGCCACTGAAGCTTTCTTT
TRBJ2-3	.	TRBV11-3	.	CASSQGIGANTDTQYF	TGTGCCAGCAGCCAGGGCATAGGCGCGAATACAGATACGCAGTATTTT
TRBJ2-1	.	TRBV3-1	.	CASSQERGFAVF	TGTGCCAGCAGCCAAGAACGGGGTTTTGCAGTCTTC
TRBJ2-2	.	TRBV10-3	few	CATRPRLDTGELFF	TGTGCCACCCGACCGAGATTGGACACCGGGGAGCTGTTTTTT
TRBJ1-1	.	TRBV18	.	CASSLSGQSEAFF	TGTGCCAGCTCACTCAGTGGACAGTCGGAAGCTTTCTTT
TRBJ2-3	TRBD1	TRBV9	.	CASSPRTGTDTQYF	TGTGCCAGCAGCCCCCGGACAGGGACAGATACGCAGTATTTT
TRBJ2-5	.	TRBV4-1	few	CASSQESGETQYF	TGCGCCAGCAGCCAAGAGTCGGGAGAGACCCAGTACTTC
TRBJ1-3	.	TRBV6-5	few	CASSDWGTGNTIYF	TGTGCCAGCAGCGACTGGGGAACTGGAAACACCATATATTTT
TRBJ2-1	TRBD2	TRBV4-2	.	CASSQGGSGRGGEQFF	TGTGCCAGCAGCCAAGGAGGTAGCGGGAGGGGAGGTGAGCAGTTCTTC
TRBJ2-7	.	TRBV7-2	few	CASSLIGYEQYF	TGTGCCAGCAGCTTAATCGGGTACGAGCAGTACTTC
TRBJ1-6	TRBD1	TRBV5-1	few	CASSPGTGRLNSPLHF	TGCGCCAGCAGCCCCGGGACAGGGAGATTAAATTCACCCCTCCACTTT
TRBJ1-3	.	TRBV6-2/TRBV6-3	.	CASSYPGATWDGNTIYF	TGTGCCAGCAGTTACCCAGGGGCCACATGGGATGGAAACACCATATATTTT